A selection of T cell receptor beta chains follows, all from one sample in a study of blood T cell repertoires in COVID-19. Assay: immunoSEQ multiplex PCR; the TCRdb copy retains only in-frame clones and omits some. This table holds 310,000 or so clones, about 82% found once. The specimen was peripheral blood. Receptors originate from a woman in her forties or fifties with acute or convalescent COVID-19. CDR3s include the opening cysteine and the closing phenylalanine or tryptophan. A D gene is named only where the DNA matches it firmly. Clone size is given for some rows only: seen once, a few or many times, or a class if the clone is expanded.

V gene	clone size	J gene	D gene	CDR3 DNA	CDR3 protein
TRBV5-1	NA	TRBJ2-6	TRBD1	TGCGCCAGCAGCTTCATCGGACAGGGGAGCTCTGGGGCCAACGTCCTGACTTTC	CASSFIGQGSSGANVLTF
TRBV7-3	once	TRBJ1-5	NA	TGTGCCAGCAGCCCCGCGGTTGGCCAGCCCCAGCATTTT	CASSPAVGQPQHF
TRBV21-1	NA	TRBJ2-5	NA	TGTGCCAGCAGCGATACAGGGGCCCAAGGGTACTTC	CASSDTGAQGYF
TRBV7-9	NA	TRBJ1-5	TRBD1	TGTGCCAGCAGCTTAGACGATACCCGGACAGGGGGCAGTCAGCCCCAGCATTTT	CASSLDDTRTGGSQPQHF
TRBV7-6	NA	TRBJ1-5	NA	TGTGCCAGCAGCTTAGCGCAGGGGAGAAGCAATCAGCCCCAGCATTTT	CASSLAQGRSNQPQHF
TRBV18	NA	TRBJ1-6	NA	TGTGCCAGCTCAACGACAGCCAGCTCCTATAATTCACCCCTCCACTTT	CASSTTASSYNSPLHF
TRBV19	NA	TRBJ2-2	NA	TGTGCCAGTAGTATCTCCGGGGAAGGGGAGCTGTTTTTT	CASSISGEGELFF
TRBV10-3	NA	TRBJ2-7	TRBD1	TGTGCCATCAGGGACAGGACCCTGCCCGACGAGCAGTACTTC	CAIRDRTLPDEQYF
TRBV7-3	once	TRBJ2-7	TRBD1	TGTGCCAGCACAGGAGACAGGGGCTACGAGCAGTACTTC	CASTGDRGYEQYF
TRBV5-8	NA	TRBJ2-3	NA	TGTGCCAGCAGCCCTAGCCACCGTCTCACAGATACGCAGTATTTT	CASSPSHRLTDTQYF
TRBV19	NA	TRBJ2-7	TRBD1	TGTGCCAGTAGTACTACAGGGGGCTTCGACGAGCAGTACTTC	CASSTTGGFDEQYF
TRBV18	NA	TRBJ2-3	NA	TGTGCCAGCTCCCGGGTGGAAAGAGATACGCAGTATTTT	CASSRVERDTQYF
TRBV19	NA	TRBJ1-3	NA	TGTGCCAGTGAAACCACAGGGAGCTCTGGAAACACCATATATTTT	CASETTGSSGNTIYF
TRBV7-8	once	TRBJ2-7	TRBD1	TGTGCCAGCACCCCACGACAGGGTCGGACTGCTCCCTACGAGCAGTACTTC	CASTPRQGRTAPYEQYF
TRBV7-2	NA	TRBJ2-3	NA	TGTGCCAGCAGCTTAAGGGGAGGCCAGGGTGGTGATACGCAGTATTTT	CASSLRGGQGGDTQYF
TRBV5-1	NA	TRBJ2-7	TRBD2	TGCGCCAGCAGCTTGGCGGGACTAGCGGGAGACTACGAGCAGTACTTC	CASSLAGLAGDYEQYF
TRBV5-6	few	TRBJ1-2	TRBD1	TGTGCCAGCAGCTCTGACAGGGGCCTCAACCTTCATTATGGCTACACCTTC	CASSSDRGLNLHYGYTF
TRBV7-8	NA	TRBJ1-2	TRBD1	TGTGCCAGCAGCTTAGCCGGGACAGGGTTATTGGGCTACACCTTC	CASSLAGTGLLGYTF
TRBV6-6	NA	TRBJ2-1	TRBD2	TGTGCCAGCAGTCGTGGTAGGACTAGCGGGTTTAAATACAATGAGCAGTTCTTC	CASSRGRTSGFKYNEQFF
TRBV2	NA	TRBJ1-4	NA	TGTGCCAGCAGATTCCAGGGGACCACTAATGAAAAACTGTTTTTT	CASRFQGTTNEKLFF
TRBV28	NA	TRBJ1-2	NA	TGTGCCAGCAGGGGGCAGGGATACTATGGCTACACCTTC	CASRGQGYYGYTF
TRBV5-1	NA	TRBJ2-7	NA	TGCGCCAGCAGCTCGGACAATACCTACGAGCAGTACTTC	CASSSDNTYEQYF
TRBV29-1	NA	TRBJ1-1	NA	TGCAGCGCCGCAGGGATGAACACTGAAGCTTTCTTT	CSAAGMNTEAFF
TRBV27	NA	TRBJ1-2	TRBD1	TGTGCCAGCAGTTTGTTTTCACAGGGGGCTCTCGGGTATGGCTACACCTTC	CASSLFSQGALGYGYTF
TRBV25-1	few	TRBJ2-3	NA	TGTGCCAGCAGCCTTACAGATACGCAGTATTTT	CASSLTDTQYF
TRBV28	few	TRBJ2-1	NA	TGTGCCAGCAGTTTATTGAGCGGGACAACCTACAATGAGCAGTTCTTC	CASSLLSGTTYNEQFF
TRBV3-1/TRBV3-2	few	TRBJ1-2	TRBD1	TGTGCCAGCAGCCACACAGGGGGAGGTGTCTATGGCTACACCTTC	CASSHTGGGVYGYTF
TRBV28	NA	TRBJ2-5	NA	TGTGCCAGCAGTTTTAGGTTAGGGGGGACCCAGTACTTC	CASSFRLGGTQYF
TRBV7-9	NA	TRBJ2-7	NA	TGTGCCAGCAGCCCCGAGGGCTACGAGCAGTACTTC	CASSPEGYEQYF
TRBV5-1	NA	TRBJ2-1	NA	TGCGCCAGCAGCTTCACAGGGATTAGCTCCTACAATGAGCAGTTCTTC	CASSFTGISSYNEQFF
TRBV4-2	once	TRBJ2-5	NA	TGTGCCAGCAGCCAAGTAAAGGGGATCCAAGAGACCCAGTACTTC	CASSQVKGIQETQYF
TRBV24-1	NA	TRBJ2-1	TRBD2	TGTGCCACCAGTCTAGCGGGAAGCTACAATGAGCAGTTCTTC	CATSLAGSYNEQFF
TRBV27	once	TRBJ2-7	TRBD2	TGTGCCAGCAGTTTAAGGACTAGCGGGAGTCGTCCTTACGAGCAGTACTTC	CASSLRTSGSRPYEQYF
TRBV28	NA	TRBJ2-7	NA	TGTGCCAGCAGTCTCACGAGCTCCTACGAGCAGTACTTC	CASSLTSSYEQYF
TRBV18	NA	TRBJ2-7	NA	TGTGCCAGCTCGGGTTTGAGGCAGAACCTCTACGAGCAGTACTTC	CASSGLRQNLYEQYF
TRBV28	NA	TRBJ1-5	NA	TGTGCCAGCAGTTCTCAGGGTCAGCCCCAGCATTTT	CASSSQGQPQHF
TRBV21-1	NA	TRBJ1-1	NA	TGTGCCAGCACCTTATGGGCCTTAAACACTGAAGCTTTCTTT	CASTLWALNTEAFF
TRBV21-1	NA	TRBJ2-7	NA	TGTGCCAGCAAAGACAGGCCGGCCTACGAGCAGTACTTC	CASKDRPAYEQYF
TRBV28	NA	TRBJ1-2	NA	TGTGCCAGCAGTTCCAGACAGGATCACTATGGCTACACCTTC	CASSSRQDHYGYTF
TRBV12-3/TRBV12-4	NA	TRBJ2-3	TRBD2	TGTGCCAGCATCCGCGGGAGTACAGATACGCAGTATTTT	CASIRGSTDTQYF
TRBV27	once	TRBJ2-3	TRBD2	TGTGCCAGCAGATCACTAGCGGGAGTGGCAGATACGCAGTATTTT	CASRSLAGVADTQYF
TRBV3-1/TRBV3-2	NA	TRBJ2-5	NA	TGTGCCAGCAGCCAAGATGAAGGGAGATGGGAGACCCAGTACTTC	CASSQDEGRWETQYF
TRBV6-2/TRBV6-3	NA	TRBJ1-1	NA	TGTGCCAGCAGTTACTCGTTGGAGGGGTGGACCAACACTGAAGCTTTCTTT	CASSYSLEGWTNTEAFF
TRBV19	NA	TRBJ1-5	NA	TGTGCCAGTAGTATTTGGCAGTATAGCAATCAGCCCCAGCATTTT	CASSIWQYSNQPQHF
TRBV4-2	few	TRBJ2-2	TRBD2	TGTGCCAGCAGCCAAAAGACTAGCGGGAGTTCCACCGGGGAGCTGTTTTTT	CASSQKTSGSSTGELFF
TRBV6-4	NA	TRBJ2-1	TRBD1	TGTGCCAGCAGTGACTACCGGGACAGGGTTGTTGGCGAGCTTTTGAATGAGCAGTTCTTC	CASSDYRDRVVGELLNEQFF
TRBV7-8	NA	TRBJ1-2	TRBD1	TGTGCCAGCAGCCCAGGACAGGATAACTATGGCTACACCTTC	CASSPGQDNYGYTF
TRBV24-1	NA	TRBJ2-4	TRBD2	TGTGCCACCCCTACGGGACTAGCGGGTGAACCTTTCGTAGCCAAAAACATTCAGTACTTC	CATPTGLAGEPFVAKNIQYF
TRBV7-2	NA	TRBJ2-7	TRBD2	TGTGCCAGCAGCTTAAAGGGACTAGCGCCCTACGAGCAGTACTTC	CASSLKGLAPYEQYF
TRBV7-8	few	TRBJ1-5	NA	TGTGCCAGCAGCTTGTCAGGGTACCTGGCCAATCAGCCCCAGCATTTT	CASSLSGYLANQPQHF
TRBV19	NA	TRBJ2-7	TRBD2	TGTGCCAGTAGTACACGGGCCCTGGGACTAGCGGGAGATGAGCAGTACTTC	CASSTRALGLAGDEQYF
TRBV2	NA	TRBJ1-6	NA	TGTGCCAGCAACCTGGGGGGTGAGGGTAATTCACCCCTCCACTTT	CASNLGGEGNSPLHF
TRBV28	NA	TRBJ1-5	NA	TGTGCCAGCAGTTTAAGCGGTCAGCCCCAGCATTTT	CASSLSGQPQHF
TRBV30	NA	TRBJ2-3	NA	TGTGCCTGGACCGACTACCAGACCTCCAGCAGGGGATACACAGATACGCAGTATTTT	CAWTDYQTSSRGYTDTQYF